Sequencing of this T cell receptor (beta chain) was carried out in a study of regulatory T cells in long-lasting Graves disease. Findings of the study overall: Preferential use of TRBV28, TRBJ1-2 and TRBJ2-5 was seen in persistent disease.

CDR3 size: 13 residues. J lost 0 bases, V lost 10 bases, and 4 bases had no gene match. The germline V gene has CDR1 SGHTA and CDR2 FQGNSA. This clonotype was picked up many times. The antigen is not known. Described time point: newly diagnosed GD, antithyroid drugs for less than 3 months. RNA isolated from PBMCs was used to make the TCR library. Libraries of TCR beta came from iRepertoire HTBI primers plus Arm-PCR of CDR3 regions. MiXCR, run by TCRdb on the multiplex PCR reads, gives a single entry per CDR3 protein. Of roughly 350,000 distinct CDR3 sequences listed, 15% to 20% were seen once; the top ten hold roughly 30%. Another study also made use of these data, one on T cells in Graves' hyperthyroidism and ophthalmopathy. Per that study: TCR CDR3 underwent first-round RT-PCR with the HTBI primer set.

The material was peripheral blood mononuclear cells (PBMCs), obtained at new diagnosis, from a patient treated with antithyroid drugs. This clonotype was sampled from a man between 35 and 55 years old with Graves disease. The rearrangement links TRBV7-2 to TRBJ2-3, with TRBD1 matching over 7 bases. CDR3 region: CANDRESTDTQYF. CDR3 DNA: TGTGCCAACGACAGGGAAAGCACAGATACGCAGTATTTT.